The 11 T cell receptor beta chains given below trace back to one sample, sequenced in a study of T-cell memory formation after mild COVID-19. TCRdb itself ran the 5' RACE reads through MiXCR, one entry per CDR3 protein. The sample records about 560,000 distinct CDR3 sequences, about a fifth being singletons. Sequencing used PBMCs or a T cell subset sorted from them (not recorded which). The receptors were gathered from an adult woman who had mild COVID-19 (a few samples of this study predate the infection). Cell type and time point are not known.

A few counts support this clonotype. This chain joins TRBV27 and TRBJ1-6, with no clear D. Trimming cost V 3 bases and J 0 bases, with 15 bases left between them. Germline V gives CDR1 MNHEY, CDR2 SMNVEV (reference sequence). The CDR3 loop spans 18 amino acids. The CDR3 DNA reads TGTGCCAGCAGTTTCCTTGGTCGGGGTAGCTCCTATAATTCACCCCTCCACTTT. It translates to CASSFLGRGSSYNSPLHF.

The gene calls are TRBV7-2 and TRBJ2-5, with a possible D match to TRBD2 (5 bases). CDR3 size: 15 residues. Trimming took 6 bases from V and 2 from J, leaving 16 bases between them. From germline, CDR1 is SGHTA and CDR2 FQGNSA. Here the CDR3 DNA reads TGTGCCAGCAGTTTCTCAAGCGGCCTACAAGAGACCCAGTACTTC. This codes for CASSFSSGLQETQYF.

This clonotype was observed a few times. The J gene is TRBJ2-1, the V gene TRBV3-1, with D tentatively TRBD1 (5 bases). This CDR3 has 16 amino acids. Trimming stripped 1 base from V and 2 bases from J, with 12 bases between. Germline CDR1 and CDR2: LGHDT and YNNKEL (reference sequence). CDR3 region: CASSQVSPGPYNEQFF. CDR3 in DNA: TGTGCCAGCAGCCAAGTTTCTCCAGGGCCCTACAATGAGCAGTTCTTC.

The J gene is TRBJ2-3, the V gene TRBV20-1; 7 bases map to TRBD1. The germline gives CDR1 DFQATT, CDR2 SNEGSKA (reference sequence). With 5 bases clipped from V and 1 base from J, the junction kept 3 bases outside the gene matches. The CDR3 sequence is 13 residues long. The CDR3 loop is CSAVQGGTDTQYF. CDR3 nucleotides: TGCAGTGCTGTTCAGGGGGGCACAGATACGCAGTATTTT.

This clonotype occurred a few times. The chain has TRBV6-4 and TRBJ2-5, with no clear D. Trimming took off 10 bases at V and 5 bases at J, with 20 bases between the two ends. CDR1 and CDR2 from the germline V gene are MRHNA and SNTAGT. The CDR3 length is 14 residues. CDR3 DNA: TGTGCCACCTCCCCTACCGGAGAAGGGGAGACCCAGTACTTC. Its protein product is CATSPTGEGETQYF.

J is TRBJ2-5 and V is TRBV7-9, with TRBD1 identical over 7 bases. The ends lost 1 base at V and 4 bases at J; junction bases unmatched: 6. The CDR3 totals 15 residues. Germline values: CDR1 SEHNR, CDR2 FQNEAQ (reference sequence). DNA of the CDR3: TGTGCCAGCAGCTTAGGACAGGGCAACCCAGAGACCCAGTACTTC. Residues: CASSLGQGNPETQYF.

This clonotype came up a few times. J is TRBJ2-7 and V is TRBV7-2; 7 positions match TRBD1. Germline V gene data show CDR1 as SGHTA and CDR2 as FQGNSA. The CDR3 runs to 13 residues. V lost 5 bases, J lost 6 bases, and 7 bases stayed unmatched. As DNA, the CDR3 is TGTGCCAGCAGCCCTTTCGGGACAGTCGAGCAGTACTTC. It is translated as CASSPFGTVEQYF.

This clonotype was observed a handful of times. The chain combines TRBV5-1 with TRBJ1-1; 9 nucleotides line up with TRBD1. The germline V gene has CDR1 SGHRS and CDR2 YFSETQ. With V trimmed by 4 bases and J by 4 bases, 11 bases remained unmatched. This CDR3 spans 16 amino acids. The CDR3 DNA reads TGCGCCAGCAGCCCGAAATCCCCACAGGGGGCCACTGAAGCTTTCTTT. Its protein is CASSPKSPQGATEAFF.

The chain uses TRBV5-1 and TRBJ2-2; possibly TRBD1 or TRBD2 for D (5 bases each). CDR1 and CDR2 from the germline V gene are SGHRS and YFSETQ. V gave up 5 bases and J gave up 4 bases, with 15 bases separating them. This CDR3 is 15 amino acids long. The CDR3 bases are TGCGCCAGCAGTCACGGGACGGAAAGCACCGGGGAGCTGTTTTTT. Translating it yields CASSHGTESTGELFF.

This chain uses TRBV19 with TRBJ1-1; D might be TRBD1 (5 bases). With 5 bases removed from V and 1 base from J, the gap between germline ends came to 8 bases. From germline, CDR1 is LNHDA and CDR2 SQIVND (reference sequence). CDR3 length: 13 amino acids. CDR3 region: CASSHGGNTEAFF. The CDR3 DNA reads TGTGCCAGTAGTCATGGGGGGAACACTGAAGCTTTCTTT. Together with reference TRBV19 and TRBJ1-1, the CDR3 gives the full variable domain: DGGITQSPKYLFRKEGQNVTLSCEQNLNHDAMYWYRQDPGQGLRLIYYSQIVNDFQKGDIAEGYSVSREKKESFPLTVTSAQKNPTAFYLCASSHGGNTEAFFGQGTRLTVV.

The chain couples TRBV29-1 to TRBJ1-2, with D uncertain. CDR1 and CDR2 (germline): SQVTM, ANQGSEA. The CDR3 spans 13 residues. Trimming shortened V by 0 bases and J by 0 bases, and 5 bases separated the two germline ends. Here the CDR3 reads CSVEEVSNYGYTF. The DNA for the CDR3 is TGCAGCGTTGAAGAGGTATCTAACTATGGCTACACCTTC.